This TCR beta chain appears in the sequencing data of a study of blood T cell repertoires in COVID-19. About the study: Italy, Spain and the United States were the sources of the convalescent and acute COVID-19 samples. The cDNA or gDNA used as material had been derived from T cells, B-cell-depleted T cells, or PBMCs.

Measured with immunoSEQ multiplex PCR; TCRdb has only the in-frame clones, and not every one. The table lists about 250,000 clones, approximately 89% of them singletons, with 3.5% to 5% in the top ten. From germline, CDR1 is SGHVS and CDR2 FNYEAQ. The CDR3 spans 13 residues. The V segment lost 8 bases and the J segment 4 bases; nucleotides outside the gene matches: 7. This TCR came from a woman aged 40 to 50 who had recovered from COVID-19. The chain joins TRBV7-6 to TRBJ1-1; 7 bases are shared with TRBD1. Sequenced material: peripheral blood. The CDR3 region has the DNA TGTGCCAGCGGCCGACAGGGCGGCACTGAAGCTTTCTTT. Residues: CASGRQGGTEAFF.